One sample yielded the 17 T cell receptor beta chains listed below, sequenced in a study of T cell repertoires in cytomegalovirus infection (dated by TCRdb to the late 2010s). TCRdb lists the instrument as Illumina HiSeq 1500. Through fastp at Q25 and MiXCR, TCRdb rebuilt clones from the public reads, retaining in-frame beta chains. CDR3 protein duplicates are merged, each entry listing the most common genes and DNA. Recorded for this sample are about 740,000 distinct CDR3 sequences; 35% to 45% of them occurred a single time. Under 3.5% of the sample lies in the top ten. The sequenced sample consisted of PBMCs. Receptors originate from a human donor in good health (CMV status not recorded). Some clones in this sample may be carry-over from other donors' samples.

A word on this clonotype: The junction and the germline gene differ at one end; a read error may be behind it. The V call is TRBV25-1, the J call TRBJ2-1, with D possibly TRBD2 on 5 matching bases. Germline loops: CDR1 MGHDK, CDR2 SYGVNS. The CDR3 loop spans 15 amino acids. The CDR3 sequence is CASIEYSGKDNEQFF. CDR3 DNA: TGTGCCAGCATTGAATACTCCGGGAAGGACAATGAGCAGTTCTTC.

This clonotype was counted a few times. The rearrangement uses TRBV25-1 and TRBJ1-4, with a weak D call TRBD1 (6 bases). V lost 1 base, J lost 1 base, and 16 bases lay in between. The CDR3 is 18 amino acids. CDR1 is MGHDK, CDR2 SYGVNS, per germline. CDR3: CASSEFFGGAETNEKLFF. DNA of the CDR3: TGTGCCAGCAGTGAATTTTTTGGGGGGGCAGAAACTAATGAAAAACTGTTTTTT.

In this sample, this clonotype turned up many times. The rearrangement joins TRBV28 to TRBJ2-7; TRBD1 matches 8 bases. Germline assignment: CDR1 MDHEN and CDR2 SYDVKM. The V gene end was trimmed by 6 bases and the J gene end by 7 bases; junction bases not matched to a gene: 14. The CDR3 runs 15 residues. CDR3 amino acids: CASSLPVRGLREQYF. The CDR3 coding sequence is TGTGCCAGCAGCCTCCCCGTCAGGGGGCTTCGGGAGCAGTACTTC.

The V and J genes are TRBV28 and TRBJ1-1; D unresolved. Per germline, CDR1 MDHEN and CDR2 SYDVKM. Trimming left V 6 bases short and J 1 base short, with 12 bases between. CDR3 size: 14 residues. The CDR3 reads CASSPYVRNTEAFF. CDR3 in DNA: TGTGCCAGCAGCCCTTACGTCCGGAACACTGAAGCTTTCTTT.

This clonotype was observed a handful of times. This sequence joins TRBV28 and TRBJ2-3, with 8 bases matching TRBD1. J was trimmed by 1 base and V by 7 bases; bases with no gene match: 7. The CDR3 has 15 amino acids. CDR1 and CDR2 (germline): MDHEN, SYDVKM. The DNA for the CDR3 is TGTGCCAGCACCTCCTCGGGACAGGGCACAGATACGCAGTATTTT. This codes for CASTSSGQGTDTQYF. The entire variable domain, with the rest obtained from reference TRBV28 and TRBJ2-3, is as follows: DVKVTQSSRYLVKRTGEKVFLECVQDMDHENMFWYRQDPGLGLRLIYFSYDVKMKEKGDIPEGYSVSREKKERFSLILESASTNQTSMYLCASTSSGQGTDTQYFGPGTRLTVL.

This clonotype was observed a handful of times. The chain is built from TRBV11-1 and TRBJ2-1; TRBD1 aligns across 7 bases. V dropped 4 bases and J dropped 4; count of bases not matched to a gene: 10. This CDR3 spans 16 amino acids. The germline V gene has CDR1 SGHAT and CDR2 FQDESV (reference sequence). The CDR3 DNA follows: TGTGCCAGCAGCTCCCGCCGGGACAGCGATTACAATGAGCAGTTCTTC. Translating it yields CASSSRRDSDYNEQFF.

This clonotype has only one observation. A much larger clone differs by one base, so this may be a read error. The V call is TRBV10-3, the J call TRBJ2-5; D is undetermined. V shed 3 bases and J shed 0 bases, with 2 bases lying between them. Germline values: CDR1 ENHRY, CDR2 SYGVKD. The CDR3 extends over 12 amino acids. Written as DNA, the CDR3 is TGTGCCATCAGTGAAAACCAAGAGACCCAGTACTTC. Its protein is CAISENQETQYF.

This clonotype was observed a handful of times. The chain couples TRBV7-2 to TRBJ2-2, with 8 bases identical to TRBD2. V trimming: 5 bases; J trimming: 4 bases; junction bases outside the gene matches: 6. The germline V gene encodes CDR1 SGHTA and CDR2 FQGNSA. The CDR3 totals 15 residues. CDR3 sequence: CASSRGGHGTGELFF. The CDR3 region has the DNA TGTGCCAGCAGCCGGGGGGGCCACGGCACCGGGGAGCTGTTTTTT. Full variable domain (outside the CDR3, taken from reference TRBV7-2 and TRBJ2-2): GAGVSQSPSNKVTEKGKDVELRCDPISGHTALYWYRQSLGQGLEFLIYFQGNSAPDKSGLPSDRFSAERTGGSVSTLTIQRTQQEDSAVYLCASSRGGHGTGELFFGEGSRLTVL.

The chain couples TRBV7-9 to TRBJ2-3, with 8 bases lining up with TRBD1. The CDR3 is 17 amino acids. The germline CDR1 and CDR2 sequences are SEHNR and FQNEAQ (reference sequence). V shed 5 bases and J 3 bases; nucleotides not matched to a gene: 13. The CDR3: CASSPPQDRVGTDTQYF. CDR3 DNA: TGTGCCAGCAGCCCACCCCAGGACAGGGTGGGGACAGATACGCAGTATTTT.

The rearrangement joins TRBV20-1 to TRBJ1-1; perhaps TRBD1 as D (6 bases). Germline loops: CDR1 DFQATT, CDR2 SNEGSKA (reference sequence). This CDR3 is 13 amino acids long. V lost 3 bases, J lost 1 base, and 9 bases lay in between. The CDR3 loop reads CSASTGPNTEAFF. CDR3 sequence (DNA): TGCAGTGCTAGTACAGGGCCGAACACTGAAGCTTTCTTT.

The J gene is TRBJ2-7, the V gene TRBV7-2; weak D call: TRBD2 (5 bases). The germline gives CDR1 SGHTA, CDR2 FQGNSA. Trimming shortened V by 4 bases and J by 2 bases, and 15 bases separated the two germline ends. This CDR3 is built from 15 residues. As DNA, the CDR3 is TGTGCCAGCAGCTCCGAAACTAGAACCCCCTACGAGCAGTACTTC. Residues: CASSSETRTPYEQYF.

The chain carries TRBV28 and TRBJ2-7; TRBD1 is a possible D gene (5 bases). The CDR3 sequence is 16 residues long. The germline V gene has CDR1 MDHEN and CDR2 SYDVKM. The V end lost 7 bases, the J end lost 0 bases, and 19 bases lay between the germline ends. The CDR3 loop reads CASTPPLGPSSYEQYF. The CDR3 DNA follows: TGTGCCAGCACCCCCCCTCTGGGGCCTAGCTCCTACGAGCAGTACTTC.

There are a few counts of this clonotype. CDR3 protein: CASSIIAGSTGELFF. The CDR3, as DNA: TGTGCCAGCAGCATCATAGCGGGAAGCACCGGGGAGCTGTTTTTT. The chain carries TRBV7-2 and TRBJ2-2, with 8 bases matching TRBD2. Trimming took 5 bases from V and 4 from J; bases not matched to a gene: 6. Germline V gene data show CDR1 as SGHTA and CDR2 as FQGNSA. The CDR3 spans 15 residues.

The CDR3 coding sequence is TGCAGTGCCATTAGACTACCCCTCCTCTATGGCTACACCTTC. It is translated as CSAIRLPLLYGYTF. The chain combines TRBV20-1 with TRBJ1-2; no definite D call. Germline assignment: CDR1 DFQATT and CDR2 SNEGSKA (reference sequence). This CDR3 region has 14 residues. Trimming took 6 bases from V and 4 from J, leaving 18 bases between them.

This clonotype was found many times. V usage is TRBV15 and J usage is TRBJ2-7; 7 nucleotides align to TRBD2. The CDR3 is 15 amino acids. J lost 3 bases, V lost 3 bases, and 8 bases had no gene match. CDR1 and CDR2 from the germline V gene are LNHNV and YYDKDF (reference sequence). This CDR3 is CATSRLLTSYYEQYF. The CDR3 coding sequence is TGTGCCACCAGCAGGCTCCTGACTAGCTACTACGAGCAGTACTTC. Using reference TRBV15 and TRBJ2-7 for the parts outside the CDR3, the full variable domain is DAMVIQNPRYQVTQFGKPVTLSCSQTLNHNVMYWYQQKSSQAPKLLFHYYDKDFNNEADTPDNFQSRRPNTSFCFLDIRSPGLGDTAMYLCATSRLLTSYYEQYFGPGTRLTVT.

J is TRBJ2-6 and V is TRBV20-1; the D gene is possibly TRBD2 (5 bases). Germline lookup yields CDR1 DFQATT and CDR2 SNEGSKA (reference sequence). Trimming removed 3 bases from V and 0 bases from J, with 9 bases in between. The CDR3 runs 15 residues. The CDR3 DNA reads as TGCAGTGCTAGTAGCGACGTCTCTGGGGCCAACGTCCTGACTTTC. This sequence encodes CSASSDVSGANVLTF.

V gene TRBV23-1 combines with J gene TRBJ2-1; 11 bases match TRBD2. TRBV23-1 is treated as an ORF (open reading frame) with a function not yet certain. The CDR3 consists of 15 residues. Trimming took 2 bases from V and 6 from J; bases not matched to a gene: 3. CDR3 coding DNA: TGCGCCAGCAGTCAAGACGGGACTAGCGGCAATGAGCAGTTCTTC. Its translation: CASSQDGTSGNEQFF.